This T cell receptor beta chain was captured by sequencing in a study of T cells in Graves' hyperthyroidism and ophthalmopathy. The V gene's germline CDR1 is SEHNR and CDR2 FQNEAQ (reference sequence). This CDR3 has 16 amino acids. The V and J ends lost 5 bases and 5 bases respectively, with 21 bases between them. RNA transcripts gave rise to amplified TCR beta CDR3 regions. In the first-round RT-PCR of the TCR CDR3, the HTBI primer set was used. TCRdb reanalysed the multiplex PCR reads using MiXCR and keeps one entry per CDR3 protein. The sample has around 760,000 distinct CDR3 sequences, 35% seen once.

The source material was blood. This chain joins TRBV7-9 and TRBJ2-5; D unclear. The source is a woman in her thirties or forties with Graves' hyperthyroidism. CDR3 amino acids: CASSPALPVLGETQYF. Here the CDR3 DNA reads TGTGCCAGCAGCCCCGCGTTGCCCGTCCTGGGGGAGACCCAGTACTTC.